This T cell receptor beta chain was found in a study of CD8+ T cells in alopecia areata listed by TCRdb under 2018. About the study as a whole: Treated patients were enrolled in an open-label pilot trial of oral tofacitinib at 5 to 10 mg twice daily for moderate-to-severe alopecia areata. Tofacitinib was given for 6 to 18 months, followed by 6 months of follow-up off drug to assess delayed response and recurrence. High-throughput TCRbeta sequencing was used to examine T cell clonal expansion in alopecia areata in both the C3H/HeJ mouse model and human patients. In humans, TCRbeta sequencing was performed on scalp tissue and on sorted CD4+ and CD8+ peripheral blood T cells from healthy controls and from patients with patchy or totalis/universalis alopecia areata. Biopsies were taken from tofacitinib-treated patients at baseline and at 4 and 24 weeks of treatment, and a later scalp biopsy was taken in several of the tofacitinib-treated patients. Scalp clonality was compared across normal scalp (n=4), patchy alopecia areata scalp (n=8), and alopecia totalis/universalis scalp (n=8). RNA was extracted with the PAXgene miRNA kit for fixed scalp, the miRNeasy kit for PBMCs, and the RNeasy kit for mouse skin. immunoSEQ multiplex PCR using 35 Vbeta forward primers and 13 Jbeta reverse primers was used to amplify TCRbeta CDR3 regions. Paper-wide results and their limitations: Scalp TCR repertoire analysis is complicated because resident alphabeta T cells in normal human skin are also sequenced, whereas mouse skin is dominated by gammadelta T cells. TCR sequences shared between patients were less clear than in mice, possibly partly because of HLA diversity in the patient population. Compared with normal scalp, lesional scalp, particularly in alopecia totalis/universalis, had higher clonality and more expanded CD8+ clones, which suggests antigenic drive.

Explained via the paper, the time point label denotes: baseline before oral tofacitinib. From alopecia areata patients, peripheral blood was collected along with lesional scalp punch biopsies. PBMCs were isolated by density centrifugation and stained for CD3, CD4 and CD8, after which CD4+ and CD8+ T cells were sorted on a FACSAria. To note about this clone: Its antigen specificity is not known. Per-nucleotide qualities are absent, and no much larger clonotype sits a single base away.

The library was built by means of the immunoSEQ multiplex PCR assay. To provide template for TCR sequencing, every sample had RNA extracted and reverse transcribed into cDNA. First-strand cDNA was synthesized with SuperScript III using a 2:1 mix of oligo-dT and random hexamers. A synthetic immune receptor repertoire was used to gauge amplification bias, and whatever bias remained was removed computationally. Processing in the source paper ran as follows. Raw reads were preprocessed for error removal, and CDR3 was defined according to IMGT conventions as running from the conserved cysteine to phenylalanine. Clonality was computed as 1 minus the Shannon entropy, with the entropy normalized by log2 of the number of productive unique TCRs. Whether each scalp clone was CD4 or CD8 was inferred by checking scalp TCRbeta sequences against the CD4 and CD8 repertoires from sorted blood. The source is immuneACCESS, and TCRdb retained only in-frame sequences with V and J called. Part of the clones is not carried over; for the studies checked, unresolved V genes explain less than half of this, and the remainder is unexplained. V and J calls and clone size are as listed in that table; D and trimming were resolved from the DNA. Present in this sample are some 170,000 clones, 67% of which were seen just once. Of the sample, over 10% is held by the ten largest clones.

The CDR1 and CDR2 encoded by the germline V gene are SGHVS and FNYEAQ. The germline V end is reduced by 5 bases and the J end by 7 bases; junction bases left unmatched: 8. The CDR3 measures 15 amino acids from cysteine to phenylalanine. Here the CDR3 DNA is all that survives: 45 bases in frame from base 1. The clonotype was recovered from a human donor with alopecia areata. This sequence uses TRBV7-6 and TRBJ2-1, and 10 junction bases match TRBD2. The input for sequencing was CD8+ T cells sorted from blood, taken at week 0. The CDR3 reads as follows: CASSPTLAGVNEQFF. In nucleotide form, the sequence is TGTGCCAGCAGCCCTACTCTAGCGGGGGTTAATGAGCAGTTCTTC. The full variable domain, completed from the reference TRBV7-6 and TRBJ2-1 proteins outside the CDR3, reads GAGVSQSPRYKVTKRGQDVALRCDPISGHVSLYWYRQALGQGPEFLTYFNYEAQQDKSGLPNDRFSAERPEGSISTLTIQRTEQRDSAMYRCASSPTLAGVNEQFFGPGTRLTVL.